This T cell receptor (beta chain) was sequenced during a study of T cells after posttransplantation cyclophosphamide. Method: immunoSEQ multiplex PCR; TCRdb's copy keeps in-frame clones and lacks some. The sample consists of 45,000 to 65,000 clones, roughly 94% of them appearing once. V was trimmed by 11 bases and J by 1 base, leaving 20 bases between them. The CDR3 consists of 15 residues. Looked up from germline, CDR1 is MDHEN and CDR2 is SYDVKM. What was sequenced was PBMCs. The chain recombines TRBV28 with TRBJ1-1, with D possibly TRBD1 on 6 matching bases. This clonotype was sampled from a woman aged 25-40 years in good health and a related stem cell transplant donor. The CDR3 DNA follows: TGTGCCCTGACCCCGACAGGTTTGGGGAACACTGAAGCTTTCTTT. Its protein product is CALTPTGLGNTEAFF. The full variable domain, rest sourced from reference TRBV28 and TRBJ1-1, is DVKVTQSSRYLVKRTGEKVFLECVQDMDHENMFWYRQDPGLGLRLIYFSYDVKMKEKGDIPEGYSVSREKKERFSLILESASTNQTSMYLCALTPTGLGNTEAFFGQGTRLTVV.